In its sample, the clone carrying this T cell receptor (beta chain) was seen a few times. Each cDNA molecule carried a unique molecular identifier. MiXCR was run by TCRdb on the 5' RACE reads, yielding one entry per CDR3 protein. The repertoire has roughly 72,000 distinct CDR3 sequences, approximately 13% of them found once; the top ten carry approximately 2.6%. The record originates from a study of early T cells in non-severe SARS-CoV-2 infection. Study as a whole: The sequenced material was bulk RNA from unsorted whole blood, and its chains were unpaired.

V lost 0 bases to trimming and J lost 6 bases; unmatched junction nucleotides: 2. This CDR3 is 15 amino acids long. CDR1 SGHRS and CDR2 YFSETQ come from the germline V gene. The rearrangement links TRBV5-1 to TRBJ2-2, with 10 bases fitting TRBD2. The clonotype comes from an adult who was a healthcare worker with PCR-confirmed SARS-CoV-2 infection or an uninfected control (not recorded which). The sample consisted of whole blood, taken at baseline. CDR3 amino acids: CASSLGLAGPGELFF. The CDR3 bases are TGCGCCAGCAGCTTGGGACTAGCGGGCCCCGGGGAGCTGTTTTTT.